This entry describes one T cell receptor beta chain. Its antigen remains unknown. Germline lookup yields CDR1 SGDLS and CDR2 YYNGEE. Trimming pared 3 bases from V and 0 bases from J, leaving 7 bases between. The CDR3 length is 14 residues. The data stem from a study of cytomegalovirus exposure and HLA in healthy donors. Findings and limits, study-wide: For TCR beta chains, V- and J-gene trimming was later linked to a missense DCLRE1C variant. There were some public TCRs occurring in many donors, but most TCR sequences were rare.

Healthy bone marrow donors formed the donor group. With 60 Vbeta and 13 Jbeta primers, the PCR was carried out. Study processing details: Later analysis identified tens of millions of unique TCR beta chains, some 10 million shared. Profiling relied on immunoSEQ multiplex PCR, and the TCRdb table lists in-frame clones only, not all of them. The DNA gave D and trimming, while V, J and clone size come from that table. In the table there are 170,000 or so clones, 80% to 85% of which are singletons. The origin of this receptor is a boy younger than 10 in good health and CMV-seronegative. This rearrangement joins TRBV9 to TRBJ1-3; the D is unclear. Sequencing was carried out using PBMCs. The CDR3 region is CASSALFSGNTIYF. CDR3 nucleotide sequence: TGTGCCAGCAGCGCCCTTTTCTCTGGAAACACCATATATTTT.